The 20 T cell receptor beta chains below were found in one sample sequenced in a study of shared clonotypes between healthy human individuals. Produced via immunoSEQ multiplex PCR; TCRdb's table is partial and in-frame only. The sample lists fewer than 1.4 million clones, more than 75% occurring once. The sequenced sample consisted of memory CD4+ T cells from PBMCs. Subset here: CD45RA-negative fraction. The receptors were sampled from a man aged 18 to 30 in good health. Some clones in this sample may be carry-over from other donors' samples.

The chain joins TRBV21-1 to TRBJ2-7. TRBV21-1 constitutes a pseudogene. This CDR3 spans 12 amino acids. The DNA for the CDR3 is TGTGCCAGCAGCAAAGGGTCCCCGGAGCAGTACTTC. It is translated as CASSKGSPEQYF.

CDR3 protein: CASSLIIEQYF. In DNA, the CDR3 is TGTGCCAGCAGCTTAATAATCGAGCAGTACTTC. The chain employs TRBV11-2 and TRBJ2-7; no definite D call. There are 11 residues in the CDR3. Germline V gene sequence: CDR1 SGHAT, CDR2 FQNNGV. Trimming removed 2 bases at V and 6 bases at J, with 5 bases between.

The chain has TRBV13 and TRBJ2-1, with TRBD2 matching over 12 bases. V shed 2 bases, J shed 9 bases, and the junction held 8 bases outside the gene matches. Germline CDR1 reads PRHDT; CDR2 reads FYEKMQ (reference sequence). The CDR3 spans 16 residues. CDR3 loop: CASSLRIILAGGEQFF. Written as DNA, the CDR3 is TGTGCCAGCAGCTTACGAATCATACTAGCGGGAGGTGAGCAGTTCTTC.

The gene calls are TRBV25-1 and TRBJ1-3; D might be TRBD1 (5 bases). Germline CDR1 reads MGHDK; CDR2 reads SYGVNS. This CDR3 is built from 15 residues. Trimming stripped 2 bases from V and 7 bases from J, with 15 bases between. Here the CDR3 reads CASSELSGGANTIYF. The CDR3 DNA is TGTGCCAGCAGTGAACTTTCCGGGGGAGCGAACACCATATATTTT.

The chain joins TRBV29-1 to TRBJ2-3; no definite D call. The CDR3 is 12 residues long. In germline, CDR1 is SQVTM, CDR2 ANQGSEA. The V gene lost 2 bases and the J gene lost 2 bases, with 5 bases spanning the gap. The CDR3 DNA follows: TGCAGCGTTGAACCCGACACAGATACGCAGTATTTT. Its protein product is CSVEPDTDTQYF.

CDR3 DNA sequence: TGCGCCAGCAGCCAACCGCCGGGGGCAGGGGGCTACACCTTC. Its translation: CASSQPPGAGGYTF. J is TRBJ1-2 and V is TRBV4-1, with D perhaps matching TRBD1 (6 bases). The V gene lost 2 bases and the J gene lost 8 bases, with 15 bases spanning the gap. The germline CDR1 and CDR2 sequences are MGHRA and YSYEKL. This CDR3 has 14 residues.

The chain joins TRBV28 to TRBJ1-3; a possible D gene is TRBD1 (6 bases). The CDR3 is 14 amino acids. Germline CDR1 MDHEN, CDR2 SYDVKM. With 8 bases removed from V and 5 bases from J, the gap between germline ends came to 16 bases. The CDR3 loop is CASFRGQTRNTIYF. The CDR3, as DNA: TGTGCCAGCTTCCGGGGGCAAACTAGAAACACCATATATTTT.

As concerns this clone: A far larger clone is a single base away, which makes a read error likely. V gene TRBV5-1 combines with J gene TRBJ2-7, with D perhaps matching TRBD2 (6 bases). This CDR3 has 16 amino acids. V lost 0 bases and J 5 bases, leaving 18 bases between the germline ends. The germline V gene has CDR1 SGHRS and CDR2 YFSETQ. CDR3 nucleotide sequence: TGCGCCAGCAGCTTGGCCGCGTTGGGGGGTTCTCACGAGCAGTACTTC. Translation: CASSLAALGGSHEQYF.

The rearrangement joins TRBV19 to TRBJ1-2; D might be TRBD1 (6 bases). This CDR3 is 16 amino acids long. V was trimmed by 5 bases and J by 8 bases, leaving 24 bases between them. Germline V gives CDR1 LNHDA, CDR2 SQIVND (reference sequence). Here the CDR3 reads CASSRYTSGRGRGYTF. The DNA of the CDR3 is TGTGCCAGTAGTCGATATACGTCGGGCAGGGGTCGCGGCTACACCTTC.

V and J are TRBV28 and TRBJ2-7; 10 bases align to TRBD1. The V and J ends lost 5 bases and 2 bases, in that order; junction bases with no gene match: 6. Germline V gene data show CDR1 as MDHEN and CDR2 as SYDVKM. The CDR3 loop spans 15 amino acids. The CDR3 loop is CASSTPGQGPYEQYF. Here the CDR3 DNA reads TGTGCCAGCAGTACCCCGGGACAGGGGCCCTACGAGCAGTACTTC.

J is TRBJ1-2 and V is TRBV2; TRBD1 might be the D (5 bases). Trimming took 6 bases from V and 5 from J, leaving 16 bases between them. Per the germline V gene, CDR1 is SNHLY and CDR2 is FYNNEI. This CDR3 has 14 residues. CDR3 sequence reads: CASRSDKGYYGYTF. The CDR3 bases are TGTGCCAGCAGGTCGGATAAGGGGTATTATGGCTACACCTTC.

The rearrangement links TRBV18 to TRBJ2-5, with TRBD1 identical over 7 bases. This CDR3 has 15 residues. V lost 1 base, J lost 4 bases, and 6 bases stayed unmatched. Looked up from germline, CDR1 is KGHSH and CDR2 is LQKENI. This chain's CDR3 is CASSPREGAGETQYF. Written as DNA, the CDR3 is TGTGCCAGCTCACCACGAGAGGGGGCTGGAGAGACCCAGTACTTC.

This chain uses TRBV4-3 with TRBJ2-7, with 16 bases lining up with TRBD2. The CDR3 covers 18 residues. V gave up 0 bases and J gave up 2 bases; unmatched junction bases: 4. Germline CDR1 and CDR2: LGHNA and YSLEER. The CDR3 region has the DNA TGCGCCAGCAGCCAAGATCGGGGGACTAGCGGGAGGGCCTACGAGCAGTACTTC. Its translation: CASSQDRGTSGRAYEQYF.

The chain recombines TRBV5-5 with TRBJ1-5; D gene uncertain. CDR1 and CDR2 from the germline V gene are SGHKS and YYEKEE (reference sequence). Trimming removed 4 bases at V and 1 base at J, with 3 bases between. CDR3 length: 12 residues. CDR3 sequence reads: CASSTSNQPQHF. The CDR3 nucleotides are TGTGCCAGCAGCACCAGCAATCAGCCCCAGCATTTT.

The chain joins TRBV18 to TRBJ2-7, with D possibly matching TRBD1 (5 bases). Germline loops: CDR1 KGHSH, CDR2 LQKENI. The length of the CDR3 is 16 residues. V shed 0 bases and J shed 4 bases, with 16 bases lying between them. Here the CDR3 reads CASSPPGAGLRYEQYF. CDR3 nucleotides: TGTGCCAGCTCACCACCAGGGGCAGGGCTTAGGTACGAGCAGTACTTC.

The chain recombines TRBV9 with TRBJ1-5; possibly TRBD1 for D (5 bases). Trimming pared 5 bases from V and 4 bases from J, leaving 16 bases between. Germline loops: CDR1 SGDLS, CDR2 YYNGEE. This CDR3 has 15 residues. CDR3 DNA: TGTGCCAGCAGTCGGCGGGGGGTACCAAATCAGCCCCAGCATTTT. It is translated as CASSRRGVPNQPQHF.

V gene TRBV7-9 combines with J gene TRBJ2-6; D uncertain. Trimming cost V 0 bases and J 3 bases, with 3 bases left between them. CDR3 length: 14 residues. Germline V gene sequence: CDR1 SEHNR, CDR2 FQNEAQ (reference sequence). The CDR3 loop is CASSLAGGANVLTF. The CDR3 DNA reads TGTGCCAGCAGCTTAGCCGGTGGGGCCAACGTCCTGACTTTC.

Concerning this clone: This specimen includes other DNA sequences encoding the same CDR3. The chain has TRBV20-1 and TRBJ1-2; D may be TRBD1 (6 bases). The CDR3 sequence is 11 residues long. Germline V gene sequence: CDR1 DFQATT, CDR2 SNEGSKA (reference sequence). Trimming shortened V by 6 bases and J by 4 bases, and 9 bases separated the two germline ends. The CDR3 DNA is TGCAGTGCCCCGGACAGCTATGGCTACACCTTC. Protein sequence: CSAPDSYGYTF.

Points on this clone: A read error may explain this, as a much larger clone is one base away. Other DNA sequences within the sample encode an identical CDR3. This chain links TRBV29-1 with TRBJ1-4; 7 bases agree with TRBD1. CDR1 is SQVTM and CDR2 is ANQGSEA in the germline V gene. The CDR3 spans 12 residues. In DNA, the CDR3 is TGTAGCGTTGGGACAGCCCATGAAAAACTGTTTTTT. This codes for CSVGTAHEKLFF.

This chain connects TRBV7-9 to TRBJ2-1; D unresolved. With 2 bases removed from V and 8 bases from J, the gap between germline ends came to 10 bases. Germline CDR1 reads SEHNR; CDR2 reads FQNEAQ (reference sequence). The CDR3 is 13 amino acids. The CDR3 sequence is CASSLLWVDEQFF. The CDR3 bases are TGTGCCAGCAGCTTACTGTGGGTGGATGAGCAGTTCTTC.